The sequence of this T cell receptor beta chain was determined in a study of vaccination and CD4 T cells after COVID-19. The overall study: Post-vaccination samples were procured at a median of roughly 70 days following dose two (range 14 to 241).

The Oncomine TCR Beta short-read assay was applied to DNA of cultured CD4+ T cells. TCRdb reprocessed the PCR reads with MiXCR, giving one entry per CDR3 protein. The data contain about 11,000 distinct CDR3 sequences, around 41% of them singletons. Treatment here: approximately nine-day PBMC culture with coronavirus spike peptide pools or control peptides (ViraFEST assay). The germline V and J ends were trimmed by 6 bases and 4 bases, with 15 bases remaining between them. There are 14 residues in the CDR3. The V gene's germline CDR1 is SGHAT and CDR2 FQNNGV. As regards this clonotype: Its antigen is currently unknown.

Sequenced sample: CD4+ T cells from blood, cultured in vitro. This sequence joins TRBV11-2 and TRBJ1-2, with D possibly matching TRBD1 (6 bases). The TCR comes from a human donor who had recovered from COVID-19. CDR3 bases: TGTGCCAGCAGTTCTGTGGGGGGCTCCTATGGCTACACCTTC. It is translated as CASSSVGGSYGYTF.